Following are 4 T cell receptor beta chains from one sample sequenced in a study of blood T cell repertoires in COVID-19. Here immunoSEQ multiplex PCR was the method, and the copy in TCRdb shows in-frame clones only, minus some. The sample contains roughly 150,000 clones, roughly 91% of which appear only once. The sequencing sample was made of peripheral blood. The receptors originated from a man aged 50 to 60 who had recovered from COVID-19.

V usage is TRBV7-2 and J usage is TRBJ2-3; D not resolved. Germline V gene data show CDR1 as SGHTA and CDR2 as FQGNSA. The CDR3 contains 12 residues. V shed 5 bases and J shed 0 bases, with 3 bases lying between them. CDR3 sequence reads: CASSPSTDTQYF. In nucleotides, the CDR3 is TGTGCCAGCAGCCCTAGCACAGATACGCAGTATTTT. The full variable domain, with the rest looked up from reference TRBV7-2 and TRBJ2-3, is GAGVSQSPSNKVTEKGKDVELRCDPISGHTALYWYRQSLGQGLEFLIYFQGNSAPDKSGLPSDRFSAERTGGSVSTLTIQRTQQEDSAVYLCASSPSTDTQYFGPGTRLTVL.

The rearrangement joins TRBV6-5 to TRBJ1-1, with TRBD1 as a possible D gene (5 bases). V was pared by 2 bases and J by 2 bases, with 12 bases between. The CDR3 covers 15 residues. CDR1 is MNHEY, CDR2 SVGAGI, per germline. CDR3 region: CASSYGAGHNTEAFF. CDR3 coding DNA: TGTGCCAGCAGTTACGGCGCAGGACACAACACTGAAGCTTTCTTT.

V usage is TRBV5-1 and J usage is TRBJ2-3, with 7 bases fitting TRBD1. There are 15 residues in the CDR3. V was pared by 0 bases and J by 2 bases, with 3 bases of the junction left unmatched. Germline V gene lookup returns CDR1 SGHRS and CDR2 YFSETQ. Here the CDR3 DNA reads TGCGCCAGCAGCTTGGAAGGGGGCGACACAGATACGCAGTATTTT. Protein sequence: CASSLEGGDTDTQYF.

The chain uses TRBV24-1 and TRBJ2-2, with unresolved D. V was clipped by 7 bases and J by 5 bases, with 10 bases between them. The germline V gene encodes CDR1 KGHDR and CDR2 SFDVKD. The CDR3 sequence is 13 residues long. CDR3: CATSRVETGELFF. CDR3 nucleotides: TGTGCCACCAGCCGAGTGGAGACCGGGGAGCTGTTTTTT.